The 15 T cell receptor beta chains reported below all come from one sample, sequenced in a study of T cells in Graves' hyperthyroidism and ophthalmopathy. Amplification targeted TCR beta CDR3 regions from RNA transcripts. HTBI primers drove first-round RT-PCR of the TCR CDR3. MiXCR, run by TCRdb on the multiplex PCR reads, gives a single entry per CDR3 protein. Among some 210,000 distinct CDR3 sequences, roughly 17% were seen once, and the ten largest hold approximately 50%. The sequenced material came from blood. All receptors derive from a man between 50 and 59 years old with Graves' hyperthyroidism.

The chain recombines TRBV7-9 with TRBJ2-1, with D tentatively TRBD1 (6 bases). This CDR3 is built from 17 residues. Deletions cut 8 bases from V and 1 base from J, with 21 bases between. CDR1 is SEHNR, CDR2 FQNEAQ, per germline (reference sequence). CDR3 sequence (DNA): TGTGCCAGCGAGATTCATGGACAGTCACCGTCCTACAATGAGCAGTTCTTC. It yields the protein CASEIHGQSPSYNEQFF.

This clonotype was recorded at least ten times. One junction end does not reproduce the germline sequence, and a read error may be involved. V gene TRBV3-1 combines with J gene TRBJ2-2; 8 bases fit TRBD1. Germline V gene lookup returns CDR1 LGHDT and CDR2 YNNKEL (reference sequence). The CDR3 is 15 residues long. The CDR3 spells CASGQGARNTGELFF. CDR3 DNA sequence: TGTGCCAGCGGCCAGGGGGCTCGAAACACCGGGGAGCTGTTTTTT.

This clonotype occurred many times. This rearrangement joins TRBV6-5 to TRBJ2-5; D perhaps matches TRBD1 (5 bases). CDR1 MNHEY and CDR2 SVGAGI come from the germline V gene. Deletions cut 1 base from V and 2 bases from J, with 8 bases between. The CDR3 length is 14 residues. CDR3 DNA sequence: TGTGCCAGCAGTTACTTAGGGGTTCAAGAGACCCAGTACTTC. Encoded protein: CASSYLGVQETQYF.

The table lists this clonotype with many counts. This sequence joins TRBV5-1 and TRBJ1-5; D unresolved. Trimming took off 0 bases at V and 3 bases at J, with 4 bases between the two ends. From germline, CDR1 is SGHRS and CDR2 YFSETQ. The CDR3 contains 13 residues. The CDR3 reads CASSLGYNQPQHF. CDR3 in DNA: TGCGCCAGCAGCTTGGGATACAATCAGCCCCAGCATTTT. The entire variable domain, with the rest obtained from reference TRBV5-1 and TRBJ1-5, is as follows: KAGVTQTPRYLIKTRGQQVTLSCSPISGHRSVSWYQQTPGQGLQFLFEYFSETQRNKGNFPGRFSGRQFSNSRSEMNVSTLELGDSALYLCASSLGYNQPQHFGDGTRLSIL.

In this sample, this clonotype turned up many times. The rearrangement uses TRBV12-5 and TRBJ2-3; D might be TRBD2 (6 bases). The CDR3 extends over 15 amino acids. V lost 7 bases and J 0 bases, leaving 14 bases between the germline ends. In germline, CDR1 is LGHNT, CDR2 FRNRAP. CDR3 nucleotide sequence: TGTGCTAGTGTCCCGCGGGGCGGGAGCACAGATACGCAGTATTTT. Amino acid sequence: CASVPRGGSTDTQYF.

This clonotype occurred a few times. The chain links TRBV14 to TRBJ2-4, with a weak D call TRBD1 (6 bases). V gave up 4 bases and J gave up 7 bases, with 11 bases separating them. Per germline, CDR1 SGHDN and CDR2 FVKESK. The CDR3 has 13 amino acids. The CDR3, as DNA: TGTGCCAGCAGCCCCGTCCAGGGGAACATTCAGTACTTC. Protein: CASSPVQGNIQYF.

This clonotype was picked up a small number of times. In nucleotides, the CDR3 is TGTGCCACCAGTGGTATATCCTTCCATAGCGGGAAGACCTACAATGAGCAGTTCTTC. Translation gives CATSGISFHSGKTYNEQFF. The chain combines TRBV24-1 with TRBJ2-1; 8 positions match TRBD2. The CDR3 spans 19 residues. The V and J ends lost 5 bases and 2 bases, in that order; junction bases with no gene match: 16. Germline V lookup: CDR1 KGHDR, CDR2 SFDVKD.

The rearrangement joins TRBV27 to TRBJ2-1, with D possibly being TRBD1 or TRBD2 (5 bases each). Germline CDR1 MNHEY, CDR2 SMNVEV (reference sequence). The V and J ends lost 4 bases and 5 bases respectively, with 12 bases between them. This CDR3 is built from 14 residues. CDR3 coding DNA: TGTGCCAGCAGTTACTCGTGGGACCACAATGAGCAGTTCTTC. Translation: CASSYSWDHNEQFF.

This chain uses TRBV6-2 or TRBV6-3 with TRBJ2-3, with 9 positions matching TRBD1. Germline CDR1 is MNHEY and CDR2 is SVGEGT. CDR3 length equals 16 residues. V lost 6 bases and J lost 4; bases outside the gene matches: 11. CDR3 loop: CASRWGGDREADTQYF. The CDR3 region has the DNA TGTGCCAGCAGATGGGGGGGGGACAGGGAGGCAGATACGCAGTATTTT.

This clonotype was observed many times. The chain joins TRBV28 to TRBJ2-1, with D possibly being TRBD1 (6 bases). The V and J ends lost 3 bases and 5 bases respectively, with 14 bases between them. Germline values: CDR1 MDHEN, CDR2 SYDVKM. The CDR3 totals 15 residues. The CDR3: CASSFYDRDNNEQFF. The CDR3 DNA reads TGTGCCAGCAGTTTTTATGACCGGGACAACAATGAGCAGTTCTTC.

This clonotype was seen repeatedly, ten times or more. The CDR3 DNA follows: TGCAGTGCTAGATCGGCCCCCGGGAGGTACTACGAGCAGTACTTC. This encodes CSARSAPGRYYEQYF. This chain connects TRBV20-1 to TRBJ2-7, with 7 bases matching TRBD2. V trimming: 2 bases; J trimming: 3 bases; junction bases outside the gene matches: 10. This CDR3 comprises 15 residues. The germline gives CDR1 DFQATT, CDR2 SNEGSKA (reference sequence).

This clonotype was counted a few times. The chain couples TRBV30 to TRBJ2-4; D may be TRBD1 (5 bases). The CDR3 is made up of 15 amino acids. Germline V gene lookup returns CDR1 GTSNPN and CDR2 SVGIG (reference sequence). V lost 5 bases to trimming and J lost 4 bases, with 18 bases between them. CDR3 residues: CAWASLGQGKNIQYF. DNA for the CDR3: TGTGCCTGGGCTTCTTTGGGGCAGGGTAAAAACATTCAGTACTTC. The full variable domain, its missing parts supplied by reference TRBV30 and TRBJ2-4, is SQTIHQWPATLVQPVGSPLSLECTVEGTSNPNLYWYRQAAGRGLQLLFYSVGIGQISSEVPQNLSASRPQDRQFILSSKKLLLSDSGFYLCAWASLGQGKNIQYFGAGTRLSVL.

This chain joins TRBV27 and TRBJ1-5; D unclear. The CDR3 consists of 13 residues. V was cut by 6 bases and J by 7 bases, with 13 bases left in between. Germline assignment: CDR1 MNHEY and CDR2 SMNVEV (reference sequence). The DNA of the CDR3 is TGTGCCAGCAGCCACACGGTGGGGCAGCCCCAGCATTTT. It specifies CASSHTVGQPQHF.

The CDR3 DNA reads TGTGCCAGCAGCACATTTACTAGAAGTGGGGGGGCCCAAGAGACCCAGTACTTC. It encodes CASSTFTRSGGAQETQYF. The J gene is TRBJ2-5, the V gene TRBV7-6; D is possibly TRBD2 (7 bases). Germline lookup yields CDR1 SGHVS and CDR2 FNYEAQ. V lost 5 bases, J lost 1 base, and 23 bases lay in between. This CDR3 comprises 18 residues. Full variable domain (outside the CDR3, taken from reference TRBV7-6 and TRBJ2-5): GAGVSQSPRYKVTKRGQDVALRCDPISGHVSLYWYRQALGQGPEFLTYFNYEAQQDKSGLPNDRFSAERPEGSISTLTIQRTEQRDSAMYRCASSTFTRSGGAQETQYFGPGTRLLVL.

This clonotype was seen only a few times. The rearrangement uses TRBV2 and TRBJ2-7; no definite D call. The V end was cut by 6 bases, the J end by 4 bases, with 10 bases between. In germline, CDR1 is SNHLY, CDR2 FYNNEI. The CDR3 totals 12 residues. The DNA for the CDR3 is TGTGCCAGCAGGCTCAACTCATACGAGCAGTACTTC. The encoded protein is CASRLNSYEQYF.